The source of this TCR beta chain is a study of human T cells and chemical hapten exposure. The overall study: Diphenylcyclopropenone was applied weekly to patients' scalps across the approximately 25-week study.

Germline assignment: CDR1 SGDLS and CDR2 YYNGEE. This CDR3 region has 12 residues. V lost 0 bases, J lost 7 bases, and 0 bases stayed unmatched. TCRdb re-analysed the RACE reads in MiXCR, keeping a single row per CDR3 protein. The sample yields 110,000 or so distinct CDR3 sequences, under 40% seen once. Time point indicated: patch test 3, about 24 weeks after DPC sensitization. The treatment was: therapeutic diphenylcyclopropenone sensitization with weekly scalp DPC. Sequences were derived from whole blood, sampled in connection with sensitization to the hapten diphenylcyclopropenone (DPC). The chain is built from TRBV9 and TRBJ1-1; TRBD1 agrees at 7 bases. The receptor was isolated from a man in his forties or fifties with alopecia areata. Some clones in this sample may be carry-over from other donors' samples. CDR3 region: CASSVAGGEAFF. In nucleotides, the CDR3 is TGTGCCAGCAGCGTAGCAGGGGGTGAAGCTTTCTTT.